The 27 T cell receptor beta chains presented below share a single source sample, sequenced in a study of PD-1 blockade in classical Hodgkin lymphoma. Clones were read by immunoSEQ multiplex PCR, and TCRdb kept only the in-frame ones, dropping some. The data contain around 17,000 clones, about 85% of them singletons. Exposure to brentuximab vedotin varied, and each patient had relapsed following autologous stem cell transplantation. The CD4+ T cells used were purified from thawed PBMCs through magnetic negative selection. The input for sequencing was CD4+ T cells from blood, taken at baseline. The receptors originated from a human donor with classical Hodgkin lymphoma.

J is TRBJ2-1 and V is TRBV7-6; D might be TRBD1 (6 bases). V dropped 6 bases and J dropped 5 bases, with 17 bases sitting between them. CDR3 length equals 15 residues. In germline, CDR1 is SGHVS, CDR2 FNYEAQ. The DNA for the CDR3 is TGTGCCAGCAGATATGGTCCGGGACAAAACAATGAGCAGTTCTTC. This sequence encodes CASRYGPGQNNEQFF.

The chain is built from TRBV6-4 and TRBJ1-1, with D maybe TRBD1 (6 bases). Trimming cost V 0 bases and J 4 bases, with 24 bases left between them. In germline, CDR1 is MRHNA, CDR2 SNTAGT. This CDR3 contains 19 residues. The CDR3 DNA sequence: TGTGCCAGCAGTGACTCCATGTGGGGCCGACAGGCTGTTAGCACTGAAGCTTTCTTT. Translating it yields CASSDSMWGRQAVSTEAFF.

The chain recombines TRBV6-1 with TRBJ1-2; no clear D. CDR1 and CDR2 from the germline V gene are MNHNS and SASEGT. The CDR3 loop spans 12 amino acids. V lost 7 bases and J 2 bases, leaving 8 bases between the germline ends. This CDR3 reads CASKALNYGYTF. CDR3 DNA sequence: TGTGCCAGCAAAGCCCTAAACTATGGCTACACCTTC.

This clone was seen a few times. The chain couples TRBV4-2 to TRBJ1-2; no clear D gene. The CDR3 runs 13 residues. V was cut by 1 base and J by 5 bases, with 8 bases left in between. Germline-derived CDR1 and CDR2 are LGHNA and YNFKEQ. The CDR3 bases are TGTGCCAGCAGCCAAGGGCCCGCATATGGCTACACCTTC. Encoded protein: CASSQGPAYGYTF.

This clone was detected once. The chain combines TRBV28 with TRBJ2-2; 9 bases are a match to TRBD2. With V trimmed by 2 bases and J by 1 base, 8 bases remained unmatched. The CDR3 runs 18 residues. Germline V lookup: CDR1 MDHEN, CDR2 SYDVKM. The CDR3 coding sequence is TGTGCCAGCAGTTTAGTAGCGGGAGATCTCCAGAACACCGGGGAGCTGTTTTTT. Protein: CASSLVAGDLQNTGELFF.

V and J are TRBV7-8 and TRBJ1-2, with D possibly being TRBD1 (5 bases). Trimming removed 5 bases from V and 3 bases from J, with 10 bases in between. From germline, CDR1 is SGHVS and CDR2 FQNEAQ. The CDR3 totals 13 residues. In DNA form, the CDR3 reads TGTGCCAGCAGCCGGGGGGGGGACTATGGCTACACCTTC. It encodes CASSRGGDYGYTF.

The chain recombines TRBV6-5 with TRBJ1-2; D gene uncertain. Trimming removed 5 bases from V and 1 base from J, with 8 bases in between. The CDR3 is made up of 13 amino acids. The germline V gene has CDR1 MNHEY and CDR2 SVGAGI. The CDR3 protein is CASSLTVNYGYTF. The DNA of the CDR3 is TGTGCCAGCAGTCTTACAGTTAACTATGGCTACACCTTC.

The rearrangement joins TRBV6-4 to TRBJ2-7; the D gene is possibly TRBD2 (5 bases). V was trimmed by 2 bases and J by 5 bases, leaving 13 bases between them. Germline V gene sequence: CDR1 MRHNA, CDR2 SNTAGT. The CDR3 contains 14 residues. The CDR3, as DNA: TGTGCCAGCAGTGACCTGGCGGGTGAAGACGAGCAGTACTTC. Translation gives CASSDLAGEDEQYF.

The rearrangement joins TRBV4-1 to TRBJ2-7; 7 bases map to TRBD1. Germline lookup yields CDR1 MGHRA and CDR2 YSYEKL. The CDR3 consists of 15 residues. Trimming at V came to 5 bases and at J to 1 base, leaving 8 bases not matched to a gene. CDR3 DNA sequence: TGCGCCAGCAGCACCCGACAGGGAAGGTCCTACGAGCAGTACTTC. Its translation: CASSTRQGRSYEQYF.

The V and J genes are TRBV6-5 and TRBJ2-1, with TRBD1 matching 7 bases. The germline gives CDR1 MNHEY, CDR2 SVGAGI. V lost 2 bases to trimming and J lost 7 bases; unmatched junction nucleotides: 5. The CDR3 has 14 residues. CDR3: CASSYPGQRNEQFF. CDR3 DNA sequence: TGTGCCAGCAGTTACCCGGGACAGCGTAATGAGCAGTTCTTC.

In the case of this clone: Other DNA variants within this sample encode the same CDR3. This rearrangement joins TRBV6-5 to TRBJ1-2; TRBD1 might be the D (5 bases). The CDR3 is made up of 14 amino acids. V was trimmed by 5 bases and J by 4 bases, leaving 14 bases between them. Germline lookup yields CDR1 MNHEY and CDR2 SVGAGI. CDR3 protein: CASSLYGGGYGYTF. CDR3 nucleotides: TGTGCCAGCAGTCTATATGGGGGGGGCTATGGCTACACCTTC.

The chain has TRBV2 and TRBJ1-1; the D is unclear. Germline CDR1 is SNHLY and CDR2 is FYNNEI. Trimming removed 6 bases at V and 0 bases at J, with 11 bases between. The CDR3 consists of 14 residues. The CDR3 is CASRWTGLNTEAFF. CDR3 DNA: TGTGCCAGCAGGTGGACGGGCTTGAACACTGAAGCTTTCTTT.

This clone appeared a single time. This sequence joins TRBV2 and TRBJ2-7, with D possibly matching TRBD2 (5 bases). The CDR3 has 12 residues. Germline assignment: CDR1 SNHLY and CDR2 FYNNEI. Trimming left V 6 bases short and J 4 bases short, with 10 bases between. The CDR3 DNA sequence: TGTGCCAGCAGGAGGGCCCCATACGAGCAGTACTTC. Translated, it gives CASRRAPYEQYF.

V usage is TRBV6-5 and J usage is TRBJ2-3, with 7 bases aligning to TRBD1. The CDR3 extends over 16 amino acids. The germline V gene encodes CDR1 MNHEY and CDR2 SVGAGI. The trim removed 6 bases at V and 2 bases at J, leaving 11 bases unmatched. The CDR3 region is CASRYEGAGFTDTQYF. The CDR3 DNA follows: TGTGCCAGCAGATACGAGGGGGCAGGGTTCACAGATACGCAGTATTTT.

The chain uses TRBV7-6 and TRBJ1-4, with a tentative D call TRBD1 (5 bases). The CDR3 has 17 amino acids. Per the germline V gene, CDR1 is SGHVS and CDR2 is FNYEAQ. Trimming removed 2 bases from V and 8 bases from J, with 21 bases in between. CDR3 coding DNA: TGTGCCAGCAGCTTATCCGGTCCGGGGGTTTGGGGAGAAAAACTGTTTTTT. It translates to CASSLSGPGVWGEKLFF.

This clone appeared once. This chain joins TRBV28 and TRBJ1-2, with 10 bases lining up with TRBD1. The CDR3 sequence is 16 residues long. J gave up 2 bases and V 4 bases, and 7 bases lay outside the gene matches. Germline V CDR1 and CDR2: MDHEN, SYDVKM. CDR3 sequence reads: CASSSPGTGANYGYTF. The CDR3 region has the DNA TGTGCCAGCAGTTCTCCCGGGACAGGGGCCAACTATGGCTACACCTTC.

V gene TRBV15 combines with J gene TRBJ1-2; D is ambiguous. The germline V and J ends were trimmed by 5 bases and 2 bases, with 6 bases remaining between them. In germline, CDR1 is LNHNV, CDR2 YYDKDF (reference sequence). The CDR3 totals 12 residues. CDR3 DNA: TGTGCCACCAGCGATCAGAACTATGGCTACACCTTC. It encodes CATSDQNYGYTF.

The V and J genes are TRBV7-2 and TRBJ2-1; the match to TRBD1 covers 7 bases. Per the germline V gene, CDR1 is SGHTA and CDR2 is FQGNSA. Unmatched junction bases numbered 3, after V lost 1 base and J lost 6 bases. The CDR3 runs to 14 residues. CDR3 nucleotides: TGTGCCAGCAGCTTAGGGGGGACAGTCAATGAGCAGTTCTTC. It translates to CASSLGGTVNEQFF. The whole variable domain, remainder taken from reference TRBV7-2 and TRBJ2-1, is GAGVSQSPSNKVTEKGKDVELRCDPISGHTALYWYRQSLGQGLEFLIYFQGNSAPDKSGLPSDRFSAERTGGSVSTLTIQRTQQEDSAVYLCASSLGGTVNEQFFGPGTRLTVL.

J is TRBJ2-1 and V is TRBV28, with TRBD1 matching 9 bases. The ends lost 1 base at V and 4 bases at J; junction bases unmatched: 5. CDR3 length: 16 residues. The germline gives CDR1 MDHEN, CDR2 SYDVKM. The CDR3: CASSLSGQGRYNEQFF. In DNA form, the CDR3 reads TGTGCCAGCAGTTTATCGGGACAGGGAAGGTACAATGAGCAGTTCTTC.

This rearrangement joins TRBV9 to TRBJ1-6; D gene ambiguous. From germline, CDR1 is SGDLS and CDR2 YYNGEE. V lost 2 bases, J lost 9 bases, and 12 bases lay in between. The CDR3 is made up of 14 amino acids. The CDR3 coding sequence is TGTGCCAGCAGCGTTATTCCGGATACTTCACCCCTCCACTTT. This sequence encodes CASSVIPDTSPLHF.

The rearrangement joins TRBV6-1 to TRBJ2-1; perhaps TRBD2 as D (5 bases). Deletions cut 6 bases from V and 12 bases from J, with 12 bases between. The V gene's germline CDR1 is MNHNS and CDR2 SASEGT. The CDR3 is made up of 11 amino acids. CDR3 sequence: CASRETRWQFF. The DNA for the CDR3 is TGTGCCAGCAGGGAAACTAGGTGGCAGTTCTTC.

The chain joins TRBV2 to TRBJ2-2; TRBD1 or TRBD2 may be the D gene (6 bases each). Germline V gives CDR1 SNHLY, CDR2 FYNNEI. The CDR3 spans 16 residues. V gave up 8 bases and J gave up 3 bases, with 19 bases separating them. CDR3 nucleotide sequence: TGTGCCAGCCTCGCCCCACAGGGAGGCGACACCGGGGAGCTGTTTTTT. Residues: CASLAPQGGDTGELFF.

A single count supports this clone. The J gene is TRBJ2-1, the V gene TRBV7-2; D not resolved. The germline gives CDR1 SGHTA, CDR2 FQGNSA. Trimming removed 2 bases from V and 8 bases from J, with 13 bases in between. There are 14 residues in the CDR3. CDR3: CASSLTLEGDEQFF. As DNA, the CDR3 is TGTGCCAGCAGCTTAACCCTAGAAGGTGATGAGCAGTTCTTC.

V usage is TRBV7-2 and J usage is TRBJ1-1, with D perhaps TRBD1 (5 bases). V lost 4 bases and J 2 bases, leaving 14 bases between the germline ends. This CDR3 contains 15 residues. Germline V gene sequence: CDR1 SGHTA, CDR2 FQGNSA. The CDR3 DNA is TGTGCCAGCAGCTCCAGAGCGGGGGGTAACACTGAAGCTTTCTTT. It translates to CASSSRAGGNTEAFF.

The V gene is TRBV13, the J gene TRBJ2-1, with 10 bases matching TRBD2. Germline V gene data show CDR1 as PRHDT and CDR2 as FYEKMQ (reference sequence). V lost 6 bases to trimming and J lost 1 base; unmatched junction nucleotides: 9. The CDR3 runs to 17 residues. The CDR3 DNA follows: TGTGCCAGCAGAGCGGCGACTAGCGGGTCATCCTACAATGAGCAGTTCTTC. Translating gives CASRAATSGSSYNEQFF.

This clone came up a few times. The chain links TRBV6-5 to TRBJ1-2; no clear D. The V end was cut by 9 bases, the J end by 5 bases, with 13 bases between. Germline V gives CDR1 MNHEY, CDR2 SVGAGI. The CDR3 loop spans 12 amino acids. The CDR3 bases are TGTGCCAGTGTGGACCTGCATTATGGCTACACCTTC. Protein sequence: CASVDLHYGYTF.

The rearrangement links TRBV28 to TRBJ1-3; D is undetermined. The V and J ends lost 4 bases and 1 base respectively, with 8 bases between them. Germline CDR1 reads MDHEN; CDR2 reads SYDVKM. This CDR3 spans 14 amino acids. The CDR3 nucleotides read TGTGCCAGCAGTTACACAGATTCTGGAAACACCATATATTTT. Encoded protein: CASSYTDSGNTIYF.